This note documents a single T cell receptor (beta chain) sequence. Its antigen remains unidentified. Amplified regions were TCR beta CDR3 sequences from RNA transcripts. Initially, a first-round RT-PCR of the TCR CDR3 employed the HTBI primer set. One entry per CDR3 protein results from TCRdb running MiXCR on the multiplex PCR reads. Of a few hundred thousand distinct CDR3 sequences in the sample, about 45% were seen once. The sample comes from a study of T cells in Graves' hyperthyroidism and ophthalmopathy. Study-wide results and caveats: Blood also contained most expanded thyroid clonotypes above 0.001.

The germline gives CDR1 SGHVS, CDR2 FQNEAQ. The CDR3 consists of 14 residues. V was shortened by 5 bases and J by 2 bases, with 10 bases between the two germline ends. This chain joins TRBV7-8 and TRBJ2-1; no definite D call. The receptor comes from an adult woman with Graves' disease, either hyperthyroidism or ophthalmopathy (not recorded which). Sequencing was done on a sample of peripheral blood or thyroid tissue (not recorded which). CDR3 in amino acids: CASSLDRAYNEQFF. The CDR3 nucleotides read TGTGCCAGCAGCCTAGACCGAGCCTACAATGAGCAGTTCTTC.